This record looks at one TCR beta chain sequence and its context. The antigen is not known. Expressed TCRB transcripts were sequenced, since all the RNA that had been isolated was reverse transcribed. Clones were sequenced by immunoSEQ multiplex PCR, and TCRdb holds only the in-frame ones, with some missing. Here the sample spans 95,000 to 150,000 clones, about 17% being singletons. This sample stems from a study of beta chain features in type 1 diabetes. Overall study findings and caveats: People with Type 1 diabetes carried modestly yet significantly shorter TCRB CDR3s in all four CD4+ subsets.

This CDR3 is 13 amino acids long. Looked up from germline, CDR1 is MNHEY and CDR2 is SMNVEV (reference sequence). Trimming removed 5 bases at V and 7 bases at J, with 12 bases between. The sequenced sample was central memory CD4+ T cells from blood. The sequence derives from a man aged 25-45 years with type 1 diabetes. V usage is TRBV27 and J usage is TRBJ1-5, with D possibly matching TRBD1 (5 bases). The CDR3 sequence is CASSKAGRQPQHF. Here the CDR3 DNA reads TGTGCCAGCAGTAAGGCGGGGCGACAGCCCCAGCATTTT.